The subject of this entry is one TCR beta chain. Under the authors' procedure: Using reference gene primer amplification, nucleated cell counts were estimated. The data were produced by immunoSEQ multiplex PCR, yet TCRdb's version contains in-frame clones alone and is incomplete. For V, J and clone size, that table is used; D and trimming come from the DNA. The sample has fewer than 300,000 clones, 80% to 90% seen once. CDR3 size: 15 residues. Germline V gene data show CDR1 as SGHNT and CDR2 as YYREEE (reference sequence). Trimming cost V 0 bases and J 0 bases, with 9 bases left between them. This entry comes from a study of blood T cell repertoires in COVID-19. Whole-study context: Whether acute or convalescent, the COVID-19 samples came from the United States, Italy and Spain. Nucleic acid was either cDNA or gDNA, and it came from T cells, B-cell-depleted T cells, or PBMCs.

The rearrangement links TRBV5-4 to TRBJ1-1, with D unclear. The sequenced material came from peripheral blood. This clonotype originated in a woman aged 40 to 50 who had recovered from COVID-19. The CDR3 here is CASSLAGNMNTEAFF. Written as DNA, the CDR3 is TGTGCCAGCAGCTTGGCAGGAAACATGAACACTGAAGCTTTCTTT.